This TCR beta chain was sequenced in a study of blood T cell repertoires in COVID-19. Looking at the study overall: Donors in the United States, Italy and Spain gave samples during acute or convalescent COVID-19. Nucleic acid was either cDNA or gDNA, and it came from T cells, B-cell-depleted T cells, or PBMCs.

Original processing methods: Scientists estimated how many nucleated cells there were by amplifying reference gene primers. Libraries were prepared by immunoSEQ multiplex PCR; TCRdb keeps only in-frame clonotypes and omits some of them. The V and J calls and clone size come from that table; D and trimming were worked out from the DNA. The sample yields about 100,000 clones, around nine tenths seen once. Sequencing was performed on peripheral blood. This receptor was taken from a human donor in a cohort sampled during active COVID-19.

Here the CDR3 reads CASSPPASGYKNEQFF. CDR3 DNA: TGTGCCAGCAGCCCGCCAGCTAGCGGATACAAGAATGAGCAGTTCTTC. This sequence joins TRBV7-2 and TRBJ2-1, with 7 bases matching TRBD2. V lost 5 bases and J lost 7; bases outside the gene matches: 14. Germline V gives CDR1 SGHTA, CDR2 FQGNSA. The CDR3 runs 16 residues.